This passage covers 30 T cell receptor beta chains from one sample sequenced in a study of blood T cell repertoires in COVID-19. Assay used: immunoSEQ multiplex PCR; TCRdb lists only in-frame clones, some missing. The sample includes 250,000 to 350,000 clones, about 90% of them seen just once. The sample comprised PBMCs or T cells enriched from blood (not recorded which). These receptors all stem from a woman in her 30s who had recovered from COVID-19.

The chain recombines TRBV30 with TRBJ2-2, with a weak D call TRBD2 (5 bases). Germline V lookup: CDR1 GTSNPN, CDR2 SVGIG (reference sequence). The CDR3 runs 15 residues. The V end was cut by 1 base, the J end by 3 bases, with 12 bases between. The CDR3 region is CAWSDPGRYTGELFF. The CDR3 coding sequence is TGTGCCTGGAGTGACCCGGGAAGATACACCGGGGAGCTGTTTTTT.

The V gene is TRBV3-1 (or the pseudogene TRBV3-2), the J gene TRBJ1-2, with TRBD1 matching over 8 bases. Looked up from germline, CDR1 is LGHDT and CDR2 is YNNKEL (reference sequence). CDR3 length: 17 residues. The trim removed 1 base at V and 0 bases at J, leaving 7 bases unmatched. As DNA, the CDR3 is TGTGCCAGCAGCCAAGTCCAGGGGGCCAAGGCTAACTATGGCTACACCTTC. It specifies CASSQVQGAKANYGYTF.

V and J are TRBV7-9 and TRBJ2-4; D gene ambiguous. V lost 5 bases to trimming and J lost 0 bases, with 8 bases between them. The CDR3 covers 14 residues. Germline values: CDR1 SEHNR, CDR2 FQNEAQ (reference sequence). The CDR3 nucleotides are TGTGCCAGCAGCCCCTCGGGAGCCAAAAACATTCAGTACTTC. Its protein product is CASSPSGAKNIQYF.

Notes on this clone: Germline is not matched at one junction end, which may reflect a read error. The V call is TRBV7-7, the J call TRBJ2-1, with TRBD1 identical over 8 bases. Per the germline V gene, CDR1 is SSHAT and CDR2 is FNYEAQ (reference sequence). The CDR3 covers 15 residues. CDR3 nucleotides: TGTGCTAGCAGCTACGACAGGGGTGAATACAATGAGCAGTTCTTC. Translation gives CASSYDRGEYNEQFF. The full variable domain, completed using reference TRBV7-7 and TRBJ2-1, is GAGVSQSPRYKVTKRGQDVTLRCDPISSHATLYWYQQALGQGPEFLTYFNYEAQPDKSGLPSDRFSAERPEGSISTLTIQRTEQRDSAMYRCASSYDRGEYNEQFFGPGTRLTVL.

The J gene is TRBJ2-5, the V gene TRBV9, with TRBD2 matching 8 bases. The CDR3 sequence is 15 residues long. CDR1 is SGDLS and CDR2 is YYNGEE in the germline V gene. Unmatched junction bases numbered 10, after V lost 4 bases and J lost 5 bases. The CDR3 nucleotides read TGTGCCAGCAGCCCCGTTGGGGGACTAGTTGAGACCCAGTACTTC. Protein sequence: CASSPVGGLVETQYF.

The J gene is TRBJ1-2, the V gene TRBV9; D is unresolved. V gave up 3 bases and J gave up 1 base, with 13 bases separating them. This CDR3 is built from 15 residues. Germline V gives CDR1 SGDLS, CDR2 YYNGEE. This chain's CDR3 is CASSAYSGRNYGYTF. In DNA, the CDR3 is TGTGCCAGCAGCGCCTACAGCGGGCGTAACTATGGCTACACCTTC.

The chain recombines TRBV4-1 with TRBJ1-5, with D unresolved. Germline lookup yields CDR1 MGHRA and CDR2 YSYEKL. With 0 bases removed from V and 7 bases from J, the gap between germline ends came to 13 bases. The CDR3 consists of 15 residues. CDR3 nucleotide sequence: TGCGCCAGCAGCCAAGAACCGGGGAGGTTACAGCCCCAGCATTTT. Translated, it gives CASSQEPGRLQPQHF.

The genes are TRBV5-1 and TRBJ1-6; 10 bases line up with TRBD1. The CDR3 sequence is 19 residues long. Trimming took 2 bases from V and 0 from J; bases not matched to a gene: 8. CDR1 and CDR2 (germline): SGHRS, YFSETQ. CDR3 region: CASSFRPGQGSSYNSPLHF. CDR3 nucleotide sequence: TGCGCCAGCAGCTTTCGACCGGGACAGGGGAGCTCCTATAATTCACCCCTCCACTTT.

The CDR3 sequence is CASSQWTGQNEKLFF. The DNA of the CDR3 is TGCGCCAGCAGCCAATGGACAGGGCAGAATGAAAAACTGTTTTTT. This chain joins TRBV4-1 and TRBJ1-4, with 8 bases identical to TRBD1. This CDR3 spans 15 amino acids. Germline trimming cut 2 bases from V and 5 bases from J; bases unmatched to any gene: 4. CDR1 is MGHRA and CDR2 is YSYEKL in the germline V gene.

This clone was counted a few times. The rearrangement joins TRBV4-1 to TRBJ1-1; possibly TRBD1 for D (5 bases). The CDR3 sequence is 14 residues long. V was clipped by 1 base and J by 2 bases, with 8 bases between them. Germline assignment: CDR1 MGHRA and CDR2 YSYEKL. CDR3: CASSQAQVNTEAFF. CDR3 nucleotides: TGCGCCAGCAGCCAAGCACAGGTTAACACTGAAGCTTTCTTT.

This chain connects TRBV5-1 to TRBJ1-1, with 7 bases that match TRBD1. Germline V gives CDR1 SGHRS, CDR2 YFSETQ. The V and J ends lost 0 bases and 1 base, in that order; junction bases with no gene match: 6. CDR3 length: 16 residues. The CDR3 is CASSLAGDSRNTEAFF. CDR3 in DNA: TGCGCCAGCAGCTTGGCGGGGGACAGCCGGAACACTGAAGCTTTCTTT.

The V call is TRBV2, the J call TRBJ1-4; a weak D match, TRBD1 (6 bases). The V end was cut by 8 bases, the J end by 4 bases, with 11 bases between. This CDR3 has 13 residues. CDR1 is SNHLY, CDR2 FYNNEI, per germline. DNA of the CDR3: TGTGCCAGCGACGGACAGAGTAATGAAAAACTGTTTTTT. Amino acids: CASDGQSNEKLFF.

This clone was picked up a small number of times. This sequence joins TRBV5-1 and TRBJ1-3, with no clear D. Germline CDR1 and CDR2: SGHRS and YFSETQ. Trimming left V 4 bases short and J 2 bases short, with 10 bases between. CDR3 length: 14 amino acids. The DNA of the CDR3 is TGCGCCAGCAGCCCGGGGAGGACTGGAAACACCATATATTTT. Translation gives CASSPGRTGNTIYF.

This sequence joins TRBV6-5 and TRBJ1-3; D might be TRBD1 (5 bases). CDR1 is MNHEY, CDR2 SVGAGI, per germline. This CDR3 spans 15 amino acids. With 11 bases removed from V and 2 bases from J, the gap between germline ends came to 19 bases. CDR3 loop: CAAGLAGGAGNTIYF. The CDR3 DNA reads as TGTGCCGCAGGCCTCGCGGGGGGGGCTGGAAACACCATATATTTT.

The chain has TRBV9 and TRBJ1-4, with D unresolved. Germline CDR1 is SGDLS and CDR2 is YYNGEE. CDR3 size: 15 residues. Deletions cut 3 bases from V and 6 bases from J, with 15 bases between. CDR3 protein: CASSGTGSTDEKLFF. CDR3 nucleotides: TGTGCCAGCAGCGGCACCGGGAGCACAGATGAAAAACTGTTTTTT.

The chain employs TRBV9 and TRBJ2-3, with 9 bases fitting TRBD2. Germline lookup yields CDR1 SGDLS and CDR2 YYNGEE. V shed 10 bases, J shed 1 base, and the junction held 19 bases outside the gene matches. This CDR3 is 18 amino acids long. CDR3 sequence: CASTLGLAGSLGTDTQYF. The CDR3 coding sequence is TGTGCCTCTACCCTGGGGCTAGCGGGGTCTCTGGGCACAGATACGCAGTATTTT.

This rearrangement joins TRBV30 to TRBJ2-7; 8 positions agree with TRBD1. The CDR3 totals 12 residues. CDR1 GTSNPN and CDR2 SVGIG come from the germline V gene (reference sequence). V trimming: 8 bases; J trimming: 2 bases; junction bases outside the gene matches: 5. Written as DNA, the CDR3 is TGTGCCCACGGACAGGGAGCCTACGAGCAGTACTTC. It specifies CAHGQGAYEQYF.

This chain joins TRBV4-1 and TRBJ1-3; 11 nucleotides line up with TRBD1. This CDR3 comprises 15 residues. After removal of 4 bases from V and 7 bases from J, the junction contained 6 bases not matched to a gene. CDR1 and CDR2 (germline): MGHRA, YSYEKL. CDR3 region: CASSLAGTGGNTIYF. The CDR3 nucleotides read TGCGCCAGCAGCCTAGCCGGGACAGGGGGGAACACCATATATTTT.

The chain carries TRBV7-2 and TRBJ1-2; D gene unclear. Between the trimmed V and J ends, which lost 7 bases and 5 bases, there was a span of 14 bases. The CDR3 loop spans 13 amino acids. Germline CDR1 is SGHTA and CDR2 is FQGNSA. DNA of the CDR3: TGTGCCAGCACCCCCTGGGCAGAGTATGGCTACACCTTC. Protein product: CASTPWAEYGYTF.

The chain links TRBV9 to TRBJ2-7; D may be TRBD2 (7 bases). Germline V gene data show CDR1 as SGDLS and CDR2 as YYNGEE. The CDR3 spans 15 residues. The germline V and J ends were trimmed by 4 bases and 5 bases, with 19 bases remaining between them. The CDR3 region is CASSPKQGGLNEQYF. The CDR3 nucleotides read TGTGCCAGCAGCCCTAAACAGGGAGGGCTAAACGAGCAGTACTTC.

This chain connects TRBV27 to TRBJ1-2; 8 positions agree with TRBD1. The CDR3 has 12 residues. Per the germline V gene, CDR1 is MNHEY and CDR2 is SMNVEV (reference sequence). V trimming: 4 bases; J trimming: 6 bases; junction bases outside the gene matches: 1. CDR3 loop: CASSSGGHGYTF. The CDR3 DNA sequence: TGTGCCAGCAGTTCAGGGGGCCATGGCTACACCTTC.

V usage is TRBV7-8 and J usage is TRBJ2-3; D not certain. The CDR3 covers 13 residues. The ends were cut back, 0 bases at V and 6 bases at J, with 7 bases in the middle. CDR1 SGHVS and CDR2 FQNEAQ come from the germline V gene. DNA for the CDR3: TGTGCCAGCAGCTTAGCTTTAGTGGATACGCAGTATTTT. It encodes CASSLALVDTQYF.

The CDR3 nucleotides read TGTGCCAGCAGTGAGGACAGAACGAACACCGGGGAGCTGTTTTTT. Amino acids: CASSEDRTNTGELFF. J is TRBJ2-2 and V is TRBV2; the D gene is possibly TRBD1 (6 bases). Germline CDR1 reads SNHLY; CDR2 reads FYNNEI. Between the trimmed V and J ends, which lost 3 bases and 0 bases, there was a span of 8 bases. The CDR3 is made up of 15 amino acids.

The chain combines TRBV11-3 with TRBJ2-5, with 9 bases matching TRBD1. CDR3 length: 15 amino acids. J lost 4 bases, V lost 4 bases, and 7 bases had no gene match. Germline V CDR1 and CDR2: SGHNT, YENEEA. Here the CDR3 reads CASSSGQGLVETQYF. CDR3 sequence (DNA): TGTGCCAGCAGCTCCGGACAGGGGTTGGTAGAGACCCAGTACTTC.

The rearrangement uses TRBV5-5 and TRBJ1-2; 7 bases map to TRBD1. CDR3 length: 16 residues. Looked up from germline, CDR1 is SGHKS and CDR2 is YYEKEE (reference sequence). V trimming: 4 bases; J trimming: 2 bases; junction bases outside the gene matches: 11. DNA for the CDR3: TGTGCCAGCAGCGTGACGCTGGTACAGGGGAACTATGGCTACACCTTC. This codes for CASSVTLVQGNYGYTF.

The rearrangement links TRBV6-1 to TRBJ1-4, with D uncertain. Trimming took off 1 base at V and 3 bases at J, with 6 bases between the two ends. The CDR3 extends over 14 amino acids. CDR1 is MNHNS, CDR2 SASEGT, per germline. The CDR3 sequence: CASSEGAANEKLFF. The CDR3 region has the DNA TGTGCCAGCAGTGAAGGGGCAGCTAATGAAAAACTGTTTTTT.

The chain is built from TRBV2 and TRBJ2-7; 9 bases line up with TRBD1. J lost 5 bases, V lost 0 bases, and 5 bases had no gene match. Per the germline V gene, CDR1 is SNHLY and CDR2 is FYNNEI. The CDR3 is 15 residues long. CDR3 loop: CASSEAGQGKHEQYF. CDR3 in DNA: TGTGCCAGCAGTGAAGCGGGACAGGGTAAGCACGAGCAGTACTTC.

The table lists this clone with a count of one. The chain couples TRBV29-1 to TRBJ2-1, with 12 bases matching TRBD2. After removal of 1 base from V and 9 bases from J, the junction contained 7 bases not matched to a gene. The CDR3 loop spans 15 amino acids. CDR1 and CDR2 from the germline V gene are SQVTM and ANQGSEA. DNA of the CDR3: TGCAGCGTTGAAGTTACTAGCGGGGGGAGTGGTGAGCAGTTCTTC. Protein product: CSVEVTSGGSGEQFF.

The chain uses TRBV7-6 and TRBJ2-3, with 7 positions matching TRBD1. Germline assignment: CDR1 SGHVS and CDR2 FNYEAQ. The CDR3 extends over 17 amino acids. With 0 bases clipped from V and 0 bases from J, the junction kept 6 bases outside the gene matches. The CDR3 region is CASSLASRGLSTDTQYF. The CDR3 nucleotides are TGTGCCAGCAGCTTAGCGTCTAGGGGGCTTAGCACAGATACGCAGTATTTT.

The chain has TRBV6-1 and TRBJ1-4; D remains unclear. The germline V gene has CDR1 MNHNS and CDR2 SASEGT. The CDR3 extends over 13 amino acids. Between the trimmed V and J ends, which lost 1 base and 14 bases, there was a span of 14 bases. CDR3 coding DNA: TGTGCCAGCAGTGAAGATTCAGGTCGAAGTCTGTTTTTT. Translating gives CASSEDSGRSLFF.